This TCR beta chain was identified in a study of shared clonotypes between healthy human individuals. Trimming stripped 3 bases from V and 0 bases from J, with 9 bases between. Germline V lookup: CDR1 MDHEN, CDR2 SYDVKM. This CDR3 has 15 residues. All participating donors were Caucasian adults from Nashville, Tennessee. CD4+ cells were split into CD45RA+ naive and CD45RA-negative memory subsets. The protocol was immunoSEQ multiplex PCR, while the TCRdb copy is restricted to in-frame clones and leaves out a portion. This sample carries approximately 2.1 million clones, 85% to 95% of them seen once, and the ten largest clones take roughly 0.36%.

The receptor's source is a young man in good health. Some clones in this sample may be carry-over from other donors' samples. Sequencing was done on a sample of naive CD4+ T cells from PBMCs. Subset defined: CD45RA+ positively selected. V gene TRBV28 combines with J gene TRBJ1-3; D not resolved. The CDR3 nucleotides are TGTGCCAGCAGTTTTGGCTTCCTCTCTGGAAACACCATATATTTT. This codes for CASSFGFLSGNTIYF.